One sample yielded the 32 T cell receptor beta chains listed below, sequenced in a study of cytomegalovirus exposure and HLA in healthy donors. Data came from immunoSEQ multiplex PCR; TCRdb stores just in-frame clones and leaves some out. The sample has about 130,000 clones; roughly 89% are singletons. What was sequenced was PBMCs. Source of these receptors: a man aged 25-45 years in good health and CMV-seronegative.

The chain employs TRBV28 and TRBJ1-4; TRBD1 agrees at 8 bases. From germline, CDR1 is MDHEN and CDR2 SYDVKM. With 4 bases clipped from V and 6 bases from J, the junction kept 10 bases outside the gene matches. The CDR3 is made up of 16 amino acids. The CDR3 DNA reads TGTGCCAGCAGTTCCCCCTTCGGGACAGGCGATGAAAAACTGTTTTTT. Translated, it gives CASSSPFGTGDEKLFF. Combining the CDR3 with reference TRBV28 and TRBJ1-4 gives the whole variable domain DVKVTQSSRYLVKRTGEKVFLECVQDMDHENMFWYRQDPGLGLRLIYFSYDVKMKEKGDIPEGYSVSREKKERFSLILESASTNQTSMYLCASSSPFGTGDEKLFFGSGTQLSVL.

As DNA, the CDR3 is TGTGCCAGCAGGCCCACAGACAGGGGGCTGACTGAAGCTTTCTTT. Its protein product is CASRPTDRGLTEAFF. The gene calls are TRBV28 and TRBJ1-1; 10 nucleotides align to TRBD1. There are 15 residues in the CDR3. CDR1 MDHEN and CDR2 SYDVKM come from the germline V gene. With V trimmed by 6 bases and J by 5 bases, 9 bases remained unmatched.

The chain couples TRBV19 to TRBJ1-5; TRBD1 matches at 8 bases. V was pared by 4 bases and J by 4 bases, with 9 bases of the junction left unmatched. CDR3 length: 16 residues. Germline V gene data show CDR1 as LNHDA and CDR2 as SQIVND (reference sequence). For the CDR3, the DNA is TGTGCCAGTAGTAGACAGACCGGGACAGGTAATCAGCCCCAGCATTTT. As protein: CASSRQTGTGNQPQHF.

The chain has TRBV5-8 and TRBJ2-1; D ambiguous. The CDR3 contains 15 residues. V lost 4 bases and J 10 bases, leaving 21 bases between the germline ends. From germline, CDR1 is SGHTS and CDR2 YDEGEE. The CDR3 spells CASSLFTSAPREQFF. CDR3 sequence (DNA): TGTGCCAGCAGCCTCTTTACAAGTGCCCCCAGGGAGCAGTTCTTC.

The chain couples TRBV4-3 to TRBJ1-2; D not certain. The CDR3 consists of 16 residues. The germline gives CDR1 LGHNA, CDR2 YSLEER. V lost 0 bases, J lost 0 bases, and 11 bases lay in between. The CDR3 here is CASSQDRTASNYGYTF. CDR3 nucleotides: TGCGCCAGCAGCCAAGATCGAACAGCCTCTAACTATGGCTACACCTTC.

The chain uses TRBV5-1 and TRBJ2-7; TRBD1 is a possible D gene (6 bases). The CDR3 length is 14 residues. Per the germline V gene, CDR1 is SGHRS and CDR2 is YFSETQ. The V gene lost 0 bases and the J gene lost 2 bases, with 9 bases spanning the gap. CDR3 sequence: CASSLEAGAYEQYF. In DNA form, the CDR3 reads TGCGCCAGCAGCTTGGAGGCAGGGGCCTACGAGCAGTACTTC.

The rearrangement joins TRBV5-1 to TRBJ2-7, with 7 positions matching TRBD1. Germline-derived CDR1 and CDR2 are SGHRS and YFSETQ. The J segment lost 2 bases and the V segment lost 0 bases, leaving 2 bases of the junction unmatched. The CDR3 is 14 amino acids. The DNA of the CDR3 is TGCGCCAGCAGCTTGGGGGACAGTACCTACGAGCAGTACTTC. It translates to CASSLGDSTYEQYF.

The chain couples TRBV18 to TRBJ1-2, with a tentative D call TRBD1 (5 bases). V lost 3 bases to trimming and J lost 4 bases, with 24 bases between them. The germline CDR1 and CDR2 sequences are KGHSH and LQKENI. This CDR3 has 18 residues. The CDR3 is CASSPFDGRGAGTYGYTF. CDR3 nucleotide sequence: TGTGCCAGCTCACCCTTCGATGGGAGGGGCGCGGGGACCTATGGCTACACCTTC.

The V gene is TRBV4-1, the J gene TRBJ1-2, with unresolved D. Germline CDR1 is MGHRA and CDR2 is YSYEKL. Trimming removed 3 bases at V and 8 bases at J, with 13 bases between. The CDR3 is 13 amino acids. For the CDR3, the DNA is TGCGCCAGCAGCCAGCACGGGTCCCGAGGCTACACCTTC. Encoded protein: CASSQHGSRGYTF.

The gene calls are TRBV5-8 and TRBJ2-7; 7 bases agree with TRBD2. There are 13 residues in the CDR3. V was pared by 1 base and J by 6 bases, with 4 bases of the junction left unmatched. Germline CDR1 is SGHTS and CDR2 is YDEGEE. CDR3 DNA: TGTGCCAGCAGCTTGAATCAGCGGGGCGAGCAGTACTTC. Its protein product is CASSLNQRGEQYF.

This rearrangement joins TRBV6-4 to TRBJ2-1; D not certain. Per germline, CDR1 MRHNA and CDR2 SNTAGT. The V end was cut by 0 bases, the J end by 4 bases, with 13 bases between. CDR3 size: 16 residues. In nucleotides, the CDR3 is TGTGCCAGCAGTGACTCGAAGACTTACCATTACAATGAGCAGTTCTTC. It specifies CASSDSKTYHYNEQFF.

This chain links TRBV5-1 with TRBJ2-1; 9 bases match TRBD1. CDR3 length: 13 residues. Germline trimming cut 4 bases from V and 15 bases from J; bases unmatched to any gene: 11. Germline V CDR1 and CDR2: SGHRS, YFSETQ. DNA for the CDR3: TGCGCCAGCAGCATTGAACCGGGACAGGGCCTGTTCTTC. It codes for CASSIEPGQGLFF.

The chain employs TRBV7-9 and TRBJ1-3; 8 bases match TRBD1. This CDR3 region has 19 residues. Unmatched junction bases numbered 16, after V lost 4 bases and J lost 2 bases. CDR1 SEHNR and CDR2 FQNEAQ come from the germline V gene (reference sequence). This chain's CDR3 is CASSSTVRQGKGAGNTIYF. The CDR3 DNA reads TGTGCCAGCAGCTCTACCGTGAGACAGGGGAAAGGGGCTGGAAACACCATATATTTT.

The rearrangement joins TRBV7-9 to TRBJ2-5; D unresolved. CDR1 is SEHNR and CDR2 is FQNEAQ in the germline V gene (reference sequence). This CDR3 comprises 13 residues. V was cut by 3 bases and J by 2 bases, with 7 bases left in between. DNA of the CDR3: TGTGCCAGCAGCTTCCCCCAACAAGAGACCCAGTACTTC. Amino acids: CASSFPQQETQYF.

The rearrangement uses TRBV7-2 and TRBJ2-7; 8 positions agree with TRBD1. Germline CDR1 reads SGHTA; CDR2 reads FQGNSA. V lost 4 bases and J lost 1; bases outside the gene matches: 6. The CDR3 has 15 residues. This CDR3 reads CASSWPGQASYEQYF. The CDR3 nucleotides are TGTGCCAGCAGCTGGCCGGGACAGGCTTCCTACGAGCAGTACTTC.

The V and J genes are TRBV7-3 and TRBJ1-6, with no clear D. Trimming removed 1 base from V and 7 bases from J, with 5 bases in between. This CDR3 region has 13 residues. The germline gives CDR1 SGHTA, CDR2 FQGTGA. CDR3 sequence reads: CASSLRENSPLHF. In DNA, the CDR3 is TGTGCCAGCAGCTTAAGAGAAAATTCACCCCTCCACTTT.

The rearrangement joins TRBV4-1 to TRBJ2-1; 13 bases match TRBD2. The V and J ends lost 1 base and 5 bases, in that order; junction bases with no gene match: 5. CDR3 length equals 17 residues. CDR1 and CDR2 from the germline V gene are MGHRA and YSYEKL. CDR3 in amino acids: CASSQGQGTSGNNEQFF. The CDR3, as DNA: TGCGCCAGCAGCCAAGGTCAAGGGACTAGCGGGAACAATGAGCAGTTCTTC.

This sequence joins TRBV6-5 and TRBJ2-1; TRBD1 might be the D (6 bases). This CDR3 is built from 14 residues. V lost 6 bases to trimming and J lost 3 bases, with 12 bases between them. Germline V lookup: CDR1 MNHEY, CDR2 SVGAGI. CDR3 in DNA: TGTGCCAGCAGGACCCACAGGGACTACAATGAGCAGTTCTTC. Amino acids: CASRTHRDYNEQFF.

The rearrangement links TRBV13 to TRBJ2-3, with unresolved D. CDR1 is PRHDT, CDR2 FYEKMQ, per germline (reference sequence). The CDR3 loop spans 15 amino acids. V gave up 4 bases and J gave up 0 bases, with 11 bases separating them. CDR3 residues: CASSSFRFSTDTQYF. For the CDR3, the DNA is TGTGCCAGCAGCTCCTTCAGGTTTAGCACAGATACGCAGTATTTT.

The chain links TRBV11-2 to TRBJ1-6, with unresolved D. Germline V gives CDR1 SGHAT, CDR2 FQNNGV. The germline V and J ends were trimmed by 4 bases and 8 bases, with 3 bases remaining between them. CDR3 length: 11 amino acids. The CDR3 region is CASSSDSPLHF. In DNA form, the CDR3 reads TGTGCCAGCAGCTCGGATTCACCCCTCCACTTT.

The chain combines TRBV5-1 with TRBJ2-1; 8 nucleotides match TRBD2. There are 18 residues in the CDR3. Germline V gives CDR1 SGHRS, CDR2 YFSETQ. The ends lost 4 bases at V and 1 base at J; junction bases unmatched: 13. CDR3 sequence: CASSLPLTAGGSYNEQFF. The CDR3 bases are TGCGCCAGCAGCCTCCCATTAACGGCGGGGGGTTCCTACAATGAGCAGTTCTTC. The full variable domain, its missing parts supplied by reference TRBV5-1 and TRBJ2-1, is KAGVTQTPRYLIKTRGQQVTLSCSPISGHRSVSWYQQTPGQGLQFLFEYFSETQRNKGNFPGRFSGRQFSNSRSEMNVSTLELGDSALYLCASSLPLTAGGSYNEQFFGPGTRLTVL.

The CDR3 bases are TGTGCCAGCAGTCAGGGGCAGCCCGATCAGCCCCAGCATTTT. Translated: CASSQGQPDQPQHF. This chain joins TRBV7-9 and TRBJ1-5; weak D call: TRBD1 (6 bases). Germline CDR1 and CDR2: SEHNR and FQNEAQ (reference sequence). Trimming pared 6 bases from V and 5 bases from J, leaving 14 bases between. The CDR3 totals 14 residues.

The chain carries TRBV5-1 and TRBJ2-7; 10 bases fit TRBD2. After removal of 1 base from V and 4 bases from J, the junction contained 11 bases not matched to a gene. The germline V gene encodes CDR1 SGHRS and CDR2 YFSETQ. CDR3 size: 17 residues. CDR3 amino acids: CASSLRAASGGWYEQYF. For the CDR3, the DNA is TGCGCCAGCAGCTTGAGGGCCGCTAGCGGGGGCTGGTACGAGCAGTACTTC. Full variable domain (outside the CDR3, taken from reference TRBV5-1 and TRBJ2-7): KAGVTQTPRYLIKTRGQQVTLSCSPISGHRSVSWYQQTPGQGLQFLFEYFSETQRNKGNFPGRFSGRQFSNSRSEMNVSTLELGDSALYLCASSLRAASGGWYEQYFGPGTRLTVT.

Details on this clone: This CDR3 is also generated by other DNA sequences in the sample. This chain connects TRBV6-5 to TRBJ2-7, with 9 positions matching TRBD1. The J segment lost 4 bases and the V segment lost 9 bases, leaving 4 bases of the junction unmatched. From germline, CDR1 is MNHEY and CDR2 SVGAGI. The CDR3 length is 12 residues. CDR3 coding DNA: TGTGCCAGTAGGGACAGGGTATACGAGCAGTACTTC. It translates to CASRDRVYEQYF.

The rearrangement joins TRBV28 to TRBJ2-5; 9 bases are shared with TRBD2. Unmatched junction bases numbered 1, after V lost 6 bases and J lost 2 bases. This CDR3 has 13 residues. Germline V gene lookup returns CDR1 MDHEN and CDR2 SYDVKM. For the CDR3, the DNA is TGTGCCAGCAGAACTAGCGGGCAAGAGACCCAGTACTTC. This sequence encodes CASRTSGQETQYF.

The chain is built from TRBV5-5 and TRBJ2-7, with 9 bases that match TRBD1. The CDR3 runs to 15 residues. Germline V gene sequence: CDR1 SGHKS, CDR2 YYEKEE (reference sequence). The V and J ends lost 2 bases and 3 bases, in that order; junction bases with no gene match: 6. The CDR3 sequence: CASSFVTGGIYEQYF. In nucleotides, the CDR3 is TGTGCCAGCAGCTTTGTAACAGGGGGCATCTACGAGCAGTACTTC.

This CDR3 is CASSDPGGSIYEQYF. The CDR3 coding sequence is TGTGCCAGCAGTGACCCAGGGGGCTCTATATACGAGCAGTACTTC. This rearrangement joins TRBV6-1 to TRBJ2-7, with 8 bases lining up with TRBD1. This CDR3 has 15 residues. Germline-derived CDR1 and CDR2 are MNHNS and SASEGT. V was clipped by 3 bases and J by 4 bases; unmatched bases: 8.

The chain is built from TRBV2 and TRBJ1-5; D uncertain. The CDR3 has 14 residues. Trimming shortened V by 8 bases and J by 2 bases, and 13 bases separated the two germline ends. The germline V gene has CDR1 SNHLY and CDR2 FYNNEI. The CDR3 DNA reads as TGTGCCAGCGGAGGGAGTGATGGCAATCAGCCCCAGCATTTT. Amino acid sequence: CASGGSDGNQPQHF.

The V call is TRBV6-4, the J call TRBJ2-6, with 8 positions matching TRBD1. Germline V gene data show CDR1 as MRHNA and CDR2 as SNTAGT. The junction had 2 bases not matched to a gene; V was cut back by 4 bases and J by 0 bases. The CDR3 sequence is 16 residues long. CDR3 in DNA: TGTGCCAGCAGTGTAACAGGGGGCTCTGGGGCCAACGTCCTGACTTTC. The encoded protein is CASSVTGGSGANVLTF.

The chain uses TRBV4-1 and TRBJ2-7, with 8 positions matching TRBD2. Germline-derived CDR1 and CDR2 are MGHRA and YSYEKL. J lost 3 bases, V lost 1 base, and 5 bases had no gene match. This CDR3 has 15 residues. CDR3 sequence: CASSQATGGSYEQYF. The CDR3 DNA follows: TGCGCCAGCAGCCAAGCGACGGGGGGGAGCTACGAGCAGTACTTC.

This chain uses TRBV14 with TRBJ2-1; TRBD1 is a possible D gene (7 bases). Germline V gives CDR1 SGHDN, CDR2 FVKESK. V gave up 3 bases and J gave up 6 bases, with 18 bases separating them. The CDR3 has 16 amino acids. The CDR3 nucleotides read TGTGCCAGCAGCCACCTTCGACAGGGAGGCCGCAATGAGCAGTTCTTC. This gives the protein CASSHLRQGGRNEQFF.

The chain recombines TRBV18 with TRBJ1-2; D unresolved. The CDR3 is 12 amino acids. V was trimmed by 3 bases and J by 5 bases, leaving 7 bases between them. Germline V gene data show CDR1 as KGHSH and CDR2 as LQKENI. DNA of the CDR3: TGTGCCAGCTCACCTCCTGAGTATGGCTACACCTTC. This translates into CASSPPEYGYTF.